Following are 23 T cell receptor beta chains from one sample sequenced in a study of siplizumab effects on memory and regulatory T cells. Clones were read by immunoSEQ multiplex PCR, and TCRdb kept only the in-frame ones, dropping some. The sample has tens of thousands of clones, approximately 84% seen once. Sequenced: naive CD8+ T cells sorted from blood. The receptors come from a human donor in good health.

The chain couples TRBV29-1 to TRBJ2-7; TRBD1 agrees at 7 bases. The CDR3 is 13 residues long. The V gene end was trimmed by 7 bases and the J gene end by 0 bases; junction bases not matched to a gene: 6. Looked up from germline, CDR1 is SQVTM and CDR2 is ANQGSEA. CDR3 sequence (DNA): TGCAGCGGCTTAACAGGGGACTCCTACGAGCAGTACTTC. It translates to CSGLTGDSYEQYF.

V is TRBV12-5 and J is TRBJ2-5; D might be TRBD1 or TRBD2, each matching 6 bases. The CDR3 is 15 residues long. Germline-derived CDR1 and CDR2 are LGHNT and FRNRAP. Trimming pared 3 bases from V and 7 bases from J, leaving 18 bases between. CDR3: CASGFMRDNSGTQYF. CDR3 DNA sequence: TGTGCTAGTGGTTTTATGCGGGACAACTCTGGGACCCAGTACTTC. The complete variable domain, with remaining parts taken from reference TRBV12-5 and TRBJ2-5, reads DARVTQTPRHKVTEMGQEVTMRCQPILGHNTVFWYRQTMMQGLELLAYFRNRAPLDDSGMPKDRFSAEMPDATLATLKIQPSEPRDSAVYFCASGFMRDNSGTQYFGPGTRLLVL.

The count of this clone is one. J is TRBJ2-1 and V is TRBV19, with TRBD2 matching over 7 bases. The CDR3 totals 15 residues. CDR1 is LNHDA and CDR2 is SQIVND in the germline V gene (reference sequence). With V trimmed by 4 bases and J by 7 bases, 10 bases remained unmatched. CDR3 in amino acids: CASSTLMAGVNEQFF. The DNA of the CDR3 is TGTGCCAGTAGTACCCTGATGGCGGGGGTGAATGAGCAGTTCTTC.

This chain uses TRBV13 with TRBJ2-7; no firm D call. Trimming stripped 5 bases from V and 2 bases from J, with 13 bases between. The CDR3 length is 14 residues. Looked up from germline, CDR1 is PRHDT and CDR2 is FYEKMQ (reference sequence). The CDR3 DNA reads TGTGCCAGCAGCCAGGCAAAAACCCCCTACGAGCAGTACTTC. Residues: CASSQAKTPYEQYF.

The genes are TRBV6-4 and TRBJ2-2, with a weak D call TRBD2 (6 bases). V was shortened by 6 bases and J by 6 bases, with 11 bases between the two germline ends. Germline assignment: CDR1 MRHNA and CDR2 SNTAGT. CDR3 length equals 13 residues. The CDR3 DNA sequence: TGTGCCAGCAGGGCGGGGTCGGCCGGGGAGCTGTTTTTT. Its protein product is CASRAGSAGELFF.

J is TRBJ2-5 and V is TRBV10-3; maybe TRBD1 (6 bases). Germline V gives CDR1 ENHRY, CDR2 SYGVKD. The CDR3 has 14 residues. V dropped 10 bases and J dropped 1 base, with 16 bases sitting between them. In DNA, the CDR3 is TGTGCCAGCCGTGCACAGGGATTCCAAGAGACCCAGTACTTC. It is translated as CASRAQGFQETQYF.

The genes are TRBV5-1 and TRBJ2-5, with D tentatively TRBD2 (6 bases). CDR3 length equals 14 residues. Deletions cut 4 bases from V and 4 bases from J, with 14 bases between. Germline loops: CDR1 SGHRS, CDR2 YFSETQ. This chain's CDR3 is CASSTDGLRETQYF. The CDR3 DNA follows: TGCGCCAGCAGCACCGACGGACTACGAGAGACCCAGTACTTC.

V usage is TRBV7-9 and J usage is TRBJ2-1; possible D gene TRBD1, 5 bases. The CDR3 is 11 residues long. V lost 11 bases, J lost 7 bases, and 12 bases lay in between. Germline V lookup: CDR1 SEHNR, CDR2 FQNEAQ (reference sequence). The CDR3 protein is CASRVGNEQFF. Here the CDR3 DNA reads TGTGCCTCCAGGGTAGGGAATGAGCAGTTCTTC.

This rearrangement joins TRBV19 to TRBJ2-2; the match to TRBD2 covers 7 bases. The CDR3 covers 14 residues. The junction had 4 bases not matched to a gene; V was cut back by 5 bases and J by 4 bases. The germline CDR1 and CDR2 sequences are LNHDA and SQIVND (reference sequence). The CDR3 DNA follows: TGTGCCAGTAGTCCAGCGGGGTCCACCGGGGAGCTGTTTTTT. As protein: CASSPAGSTGELFF.

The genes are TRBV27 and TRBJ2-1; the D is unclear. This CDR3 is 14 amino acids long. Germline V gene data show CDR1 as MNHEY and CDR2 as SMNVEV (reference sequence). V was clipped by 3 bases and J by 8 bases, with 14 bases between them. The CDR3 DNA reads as TGTGCCAGCAGTTTTGGGAACAGCGAGCATGAGCAGTTCTTC. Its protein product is CASSFGNSEHEQFF.

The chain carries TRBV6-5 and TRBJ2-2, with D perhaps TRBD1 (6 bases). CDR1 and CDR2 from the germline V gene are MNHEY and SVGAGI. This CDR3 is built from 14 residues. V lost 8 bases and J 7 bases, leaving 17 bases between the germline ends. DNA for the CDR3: TGTGCCAGCCGGACAGCCGGTGGAATCGGGGAGCTGTTTTTT. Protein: CASRTAGGIGELFF.

The CDR3 DNA is TGTGCCAGCAGCCCCGTGGGATGGGACACCGGGGAGCTGTTTTTT. It yields the protein CASSPVGWDTGELFF. This chain connects TRBV5-6 to TRBJ2-2; D uncertain. V lost 4 bases to trimming and J lost 3 bases, with 13 bases between them. Germline CDR1 reads SGHDT; CDR2 reads YYEEEE. The CDR3 has 15 amino acids.

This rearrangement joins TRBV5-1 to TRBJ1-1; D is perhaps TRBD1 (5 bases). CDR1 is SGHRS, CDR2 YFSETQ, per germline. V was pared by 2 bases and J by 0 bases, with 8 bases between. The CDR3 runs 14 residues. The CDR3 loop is CASSFGGVNTEAFF. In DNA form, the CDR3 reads TGCGCCAGCAGCTTCGGGGGGGTGAACACTGAAGCTTTCTTT. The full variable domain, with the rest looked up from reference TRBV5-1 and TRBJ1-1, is KAGVTQTPRYLIKTRGQQVTLSCSPISGHRSVSWYQQTPGQGLQFLFEYFSETQRNKGNFPGRFSGRQFSNSRSEMNVSTLELGDSALYLCASSFGGVNTEAFFGQGTRLTVV.

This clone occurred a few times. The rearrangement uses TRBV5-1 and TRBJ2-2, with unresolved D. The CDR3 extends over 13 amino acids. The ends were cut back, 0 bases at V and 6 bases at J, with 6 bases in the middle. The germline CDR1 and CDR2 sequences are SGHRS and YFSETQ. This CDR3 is CASSLELPGELFF. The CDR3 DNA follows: TGCGCCAGCAGCTTGGAACTCCCCGGGGAGCTGTTTTTT. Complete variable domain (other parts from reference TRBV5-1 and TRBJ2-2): KAGVTQTPRYLIKTRGQQVTLSCSPISGHRSVSWYQQTPGQGLQFLFEYFSETQRNKGNFPGRFSGRQFSNSRSEMNVSTLELGDSALYLCASSLELPGELFFGEGSRLTVL.

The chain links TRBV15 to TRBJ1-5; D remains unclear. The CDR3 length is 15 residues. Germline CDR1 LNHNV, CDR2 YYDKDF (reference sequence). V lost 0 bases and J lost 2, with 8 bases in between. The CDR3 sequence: CATSRDRARNQPQHF. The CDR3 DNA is TGTGCCACCAGCAGAGATAGGGCCCGCAATCAGCCCCAGCATTTT. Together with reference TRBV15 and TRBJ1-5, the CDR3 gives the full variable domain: DAMVIQNPRYQVTQFGKPVTLSCSQTLNHNVMYWYQQKSSQAPKLLFHYYDKDFNNEADTPDNFQSRRPNTSFCFLDIRSPGLGDTAMYLCATSRDRARNQPQHFGDGTRLSIL.

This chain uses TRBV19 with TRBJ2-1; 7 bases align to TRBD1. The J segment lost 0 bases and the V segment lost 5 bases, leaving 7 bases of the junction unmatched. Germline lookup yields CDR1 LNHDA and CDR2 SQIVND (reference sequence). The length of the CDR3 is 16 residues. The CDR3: CASSQDRTSSYNEQFF. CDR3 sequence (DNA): TGTGCCAGTAGTCAGGACAGGACGAGCTCCTACAATGAGCAGTTCTTC. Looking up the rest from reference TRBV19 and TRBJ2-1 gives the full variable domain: DGGITQSPKYLFRKEGQNVTLSCEQNLNHDAMYWYRQDPGQGLRLIYYSQIVNDFQKGDIAEGYSVSREKKESFPLTVTSAQKNPTAFYLCASSQDRTSSYNEQFFGPGTRLTVL.

The DNA for the CDR3 is TGTGCCAGCAGGGACAGTAGGGGCATCGATACGCAGTATTTT. Encoded protein: CASRDSRGIDTQYF. The chain has TRBV11-2 and TRBJ2-3; weak D call: TRBD1 (6 bases). The V gene's germline CDR1 is SGHAT and CDR2 FQNNGV. This CDR3 region has 14 residues. V lost 6 bases and J lost 6, with 16 bases in between.

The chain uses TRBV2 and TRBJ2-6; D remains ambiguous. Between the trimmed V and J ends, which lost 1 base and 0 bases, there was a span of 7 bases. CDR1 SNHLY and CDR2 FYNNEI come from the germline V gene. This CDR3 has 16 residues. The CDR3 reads CASSEEDGSGANVLTF. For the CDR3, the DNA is TGTGCCAGCAGTGAAGAGGACGGCTCTGGGGCCAACGTCCTGACTTTC.

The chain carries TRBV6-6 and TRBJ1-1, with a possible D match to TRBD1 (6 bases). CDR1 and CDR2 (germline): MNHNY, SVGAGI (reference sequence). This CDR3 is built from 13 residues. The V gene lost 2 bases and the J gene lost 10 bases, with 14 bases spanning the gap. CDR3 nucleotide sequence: TGTGCCAGCAGTTACCCAGGGGCTCTAGTAGCTTTCTTT. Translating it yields CASSYPGALVAFF.

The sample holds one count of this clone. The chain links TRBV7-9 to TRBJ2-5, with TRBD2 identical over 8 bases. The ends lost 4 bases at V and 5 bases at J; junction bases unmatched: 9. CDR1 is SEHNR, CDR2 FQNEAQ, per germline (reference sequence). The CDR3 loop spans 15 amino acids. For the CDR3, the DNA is TGTGCCAGCAGCTCAGCGGGGGACCCGAAGGAGACCCAGTACTTC. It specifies CASSSAGDPKETQYF.

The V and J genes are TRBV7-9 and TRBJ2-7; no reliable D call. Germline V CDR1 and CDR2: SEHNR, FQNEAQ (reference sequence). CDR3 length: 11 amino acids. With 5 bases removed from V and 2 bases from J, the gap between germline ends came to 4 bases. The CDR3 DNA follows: TGTGCCAGCAGCCCGACCTACGAGCAGTACTTC. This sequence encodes CASSPTYEQYF.

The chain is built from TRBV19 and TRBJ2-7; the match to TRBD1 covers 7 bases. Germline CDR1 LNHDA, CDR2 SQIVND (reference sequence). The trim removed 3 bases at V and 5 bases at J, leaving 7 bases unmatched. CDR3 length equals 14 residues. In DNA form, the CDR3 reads TGTGCCAGTAGTATGGGGACAGCCACCCACGAGCAGTACTTC. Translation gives CASSMGTATHEQYF. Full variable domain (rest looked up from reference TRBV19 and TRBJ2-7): DGGITQSPKYLFRKEGQNVTLSCEQNLNHDAMYWYRQDPGQGLRLIYYSQIVNDFQKGDIAEGYSVSREKKESFPLTVTSAQKNPTAFYLCASSMGTATHEQYFGPGTRLTVT.

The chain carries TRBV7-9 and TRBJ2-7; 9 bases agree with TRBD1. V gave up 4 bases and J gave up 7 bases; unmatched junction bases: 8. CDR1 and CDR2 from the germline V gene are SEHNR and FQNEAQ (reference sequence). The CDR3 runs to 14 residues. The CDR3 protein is CASSSGTGTGEQYF. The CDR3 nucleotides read TGTGCCAGCAGCTCCGGGACAGGGACGGGGGAGCAGTACTTC. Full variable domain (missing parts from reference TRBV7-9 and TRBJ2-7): DTGVSQNPRHKITKRGQNVTFRCDPISEHNRLYWYRQTLGQGPEFLTYFQNEAQLEKSRLLSDRFSAERPKGSFSTLEIQRTEQGDSAMYLCASSSGTGTGEQYFGPGTRLTVT.